This T cell receptor (beta chain) was sequenced during a study of T cell responses to AZD1222 COVID-19 vaccine. At the level of the study: Second-dose recipients at about 4 or about 12 weeks were treated as one pooled group.

Study-wide findings and caveats: Seropositive AZD1222 recipients at baseline numbered only 6 or 7. The study found Spike-specific TCR breadth and depth rose after two AZD1222 doses. Donors were largely white British and mainly female; clonal diversity was possibly underestimated.

Profiling relied on immunoSEQ multiplex PCR, and the TCRdb table lists in-frame clones only, not all of them. The sample holds 100,000 to 150,000 clones, over 75% seen once. Comments on this clone: Its cognate antigen is unknown.

The sequence was obtained from an adult in good health. Sequences were derived from peripheral blood, sampled on day 0 of AZD1222 vaccination.

The DNA of the CDR3 is TGTGCCAGCAGTCCCCTTCTCTTCGACTACTCTGGAAACACCATATATTTT. It is translated as CASSPLLFDYSGNTIYF. J is TRBJ1-3 and V is TRBV28; no clear D. The germline V gene has CDR1 MDHEN and CDR2 SYDVKM. V lost 5 bases and J 0 bases, leaving 17 bases between the germline ends. The CDR3 is 17 amino acids.